The rows below give T cell receptor beta chains drawn from one sample of a study of T cell responses to AZD1222 COVID-19 vaccine. Assay: immunoSEQ multiplex PCR; the TCRdb copy retains only in-frame clones and omits some. Found here are approximately 100,000 clones, around nine tenths of them singletons; the top ten hold approximately 17%. The specimen was peripheral blood, collected on day 0 of AZD1222 vaccination. These receptors were obtained from an adult in good health. The CDR3 runs from the conserved cysteine through the conserved F or W. Each record gives: CDR3 DNA, CDR3 protein, J gene, clone size, V gene, D gene. A D gene is named only where the DNA matches it firmly. Some rows mark clone size as missing; the rest say once, few, many or name a class of expanded clone.

cdr3_nt: TGTGCCACCAGTGATGGGGGGACAGGATCCGTCTGGGGCCAGCCCCAGCATTTT
cdr3_aa: CATSDGGTGSVWGQPQHF
j_call: TRBJ1-5
clone_size: -
v_call: TRBV24-1
d_call: TRBD1

cdr3_nt: TGTGCCAGCAGGCCCTCCGGGACCAAACGAAGTGGCTACACCTTC
cdr3_aa: CASRPSGTKRSGYTF
j_call: TRBJ1-2
clone_size: -
v_call: TRBV6-6
d_call: -

cdr3_nt: TGTGCCAGCAGCTCGCAGGGGGCTGGCTATGGCTACACCTTC
cdr3_aa: CASSSQGAGYGYTF
j_call: TRBJ1-2
clone_size: -
v_call: TRBV5-4
d_call: TRBD1

cdr3_nt: TGTGCCACCACCATGGCGGGGCAGGTGGGGGAAAAACTGTTTTTT
cdr3_aa: CATTMAGQVGEKLFF
j_call: TRBJ1-4
clone_size: -
v_call: TRBV19
d_call: -

cdr3_nt: TGTGCCAGTAGCAACCGACGGGCCTCTGGAAACACCATATATTTT
cdr3_aa: CASSNRRASGNTIYF
j_call: TRBJ1-3
clone_size: few
v_call: TRBV19
d_call: -

cdr3_nt: TGCGCCAGCAGCCCTGGTGGACAGGGTCTCTATGGCTACACCTTC
cdr3_aa: CASSPGGQGLYGYTF
j_call: TRBJ1-2
clone_size: -
v_call: TRBV5-1
d_call: TRBD1

cdr3_nt: TGTGCCAGCAGCCAAACCGTGCACAGGGGGTCAAGGCTCGGTGGCTACGAGCAGTACTTC
cdr3_aa: CASSQTVHRGSRLGGYEQYF
j_call: TRBJ2-7
clone_size: -
v_call: TRBV14
d_call: TRBD1

cdr3_nt: TGTGCCAGCAGCCTGTTTAGGGGTGGAACTGAAGCTTTCTTT
cdr3_aa: CASSLFRGGTEAFF
j_call: TRBJ1-1
clone_size: many
v_call: TRBV27
d_call: -

cdr3_nt: TGCGCCAGCAGTGAGTCGGGGGTGGGGACTGAAGCTTTCTTT
cdr3_aa: CASSESGVGTEAFF
j_call: TRBJ1-1
clone_size: once
v_call: TRBV10-1
d_call: -

cdr3_nt: TGTGCCAGCAGCGTAGAGATCGGGAAGGAAGATACGCAGTATTTT
cdr3_aa: CASSVEIGKEDTQYF
j_call: TRBJ2-3
clone_size: -
v_call: TRBV9
d_call: -

cdr3_nt: TGTGCCACCAAGGGGACAGGGCCACATGAGCAGTTCTTC
cdr3_aa: CATKGTGPHEQFF
j_call: TRBJ2-1
clone_size: -
v_call: TRBV6-6
d_call: TRBD1

cdr3_nt: TGTGCCAGCTCACCACTCCGGACGAACACCGGGGAGCTGTTTTTT
cdr3_aa: CASSPLRTNTGELFF
j_call: TRBJ2-2
clone_size: -
v_call: TRBV18
d_call: -

cdr3_nt: TGTGCCAGCAGCCCAGAGGCAGGGACGAGCTCCTATAATTCACCCCTCCACTTT
cdr3_aa: CASSPEAGTSSYNSPLHF
j_call: TRBJ1-6
clone_size: -
v_call: TRBV7-8
d_call: -

cdr3_nt: TGTGCCAGCAGCCTCGGGGCGGCCCCTCTCGAGCAGTACTTC
cdr3_aa: CASSLGAAPLEQYF
j_call: TRBJ2-7
clone_size: -
v_call: TRBV7-6
d_call: -

cdr3_nt: TGTGCCAGCAGTTTTGGAGGGTTCGGAGGCTACACCTTC
cdr3_aa: CASSFGGFGGYTF
j_call: TRBJ1-2
clone_size: -
v_call: TRBV12-3/TRBV12-4
d_call: -

cdr3_nt: TGCGCCAGCAGCGGGGGTACAGGGTATTCACCCCTCCACTTT
cdr3_aa: CASSGGTGYSPLHF
j_call: TRBJ1-6
clone_size: -
v_call: TRBV10-2
d_call: -

cdr3_nt: TGTGCCAGCAGTGAAGCGTTACGAATCGCCGGGGAGCTGTTTTTT
cdr3_aa: CASSEALRIAGELFF
j_call: TRBJ2-2
clone_size: -
v_call: TRBV2
d_call: -

cdr3_nt: TGCGCCAGCAGCTTGGAACCCCGGAGGGAAAAACTGTTTTTT
cdr3_aa: CASSLEPRREKLFF
j_call: TRBJ1-4
clone_size: few
v_call: TRBV5-1
d_call: -

cdr3_nt: TGTGCCTGGAGTGTTGATAGCAATCAGCCCCAGCATTTT
cdr3_aa: CAWSVDSNQPQHF
j_call: TRBJ1-5
clone_size: few
v_call: TRBV30
d_call: -

cdr3_nt: TGCAGTGCAGTTCGACAGGGTGAAGCTTTCTTT
cdr3_aa: CSAVRQGEAFF
j_call: TRBJ1-1
clone_size: -
v_call: TRBV20-1
d_call: TRBD1

cdr3_nt: TGCGCCAGCAGCTTGTCACAGGGTTTCGGGATGAACACTGAAGCTTTCTTT
cdr3_aa: CASSLSQGFGMNTEAFF
j_call: TRBJ1-1
clone_size: -
v_call: TRBV5-1
d_call: -

cdr3_nt: TGTGCCAGCAGTTTCGTAGCGGGATACACCGGGGAGCTGTTTTTT
cdr3_aa: CASSFVAGYTGELFF
j_call: TRBJ2-2
clone_size: -
v_call: TRBV27
d_call: TRBD2

cdr3_nt: TGTGCCACCAGCAGCCGACGGTCGGCTAATGAAAAACTGTTTTTT
cdr3_aa: CATSSRRSANEKLFF
j_call: TRBJ1-4
clone_size: once
v_call: TRBV15
d_call: -

cdr3_nt: TGTGCCAGCAGCTTAACAGGGAAGACTAATGAAAAACTGTTTTTT
cdr3_aa: CASSLTGKTNEKLFF
j_call: TRBJ1-4
clone_size: -
v_call: TRBV5-4
d_call: -

cdr3_nt: TGCGCCAGCAGCTTGAGGACGGGAGTAGAGACCCAGTACTTC
cdr3_aa: CASSLRTGVETQYF
j_call: TRBJ2-5
clone_size: -
v_call: TRBV5-1
d_call: -

cdr3_nt: TGCGCCAGCAGCTTGGAGGCGAGTAATGGTGAAGCTTTCTTT
cdr3_aa: CASSLEASNGEAFF
j_call: TRBJ1-1
clone_size: once
v_call: TRBV5-1
d_call: -

cdr3_nt: TGTGCCAGCAGCGCAACCTCAGTCTATGGCTACACCTTC
cdr3_aa: CASSATSVYGYTF
j_call: TRBJ1-2
clone_size: -
v_call: TRBV7-9
d_call: -

cdr3_nt: TGTGCCACCAGCGGTCAGGGCTACGAGCAGTACTTC
cdr3_aa: CATSGQGYEQYF
j_call: TRBJ2-7
clone_size: -
v_call: TRBV15
d_call: -

cdr3_nt: TGTGCCAGCAGCTTAGAGGGACAGCCGAACACTGAAGCTTTCTTT
cdr3_aa: CASSLEGQPNTEAFF
j_call: TRBJ1-1
clone_size: -
v_call: TRBV7-9
d_call: TRBD1

cdr3_nt: TGTGCCAGCAGTCGAAAAACAGGGGACGGGGTTGGAAACACCATATATTTT
cdr3_aa: CASSRKTGDGVGNTIYF
j_call: TRBJ1-3
clone_size: -
v_call: TRBV6-6
d_call: TRBD1

cdr3_nt: TGTGCCAGCGCCGGGACCGTGGGTTCACCCCTCCACTTT
cdr3_aa: CASAGTVGSPLHF
j_call: TRBJ1-6
clone_size: -
v_call: TRBV12-3/TRBV12-4
d_call: -

cdr3_nt: TGTGCCAGCAGTTCACATACAGGGGTAGGAAACACCATATATTTT
cdr3_aa: CASSSHTGVGNTIYF
j_call: TRBJ1-3
clone_size: -
v_call: TRBV28
d_call: TRBD1

cdr3_nt: TGTGCCACAAAGGACAGGCTGTACAATGAGCAGTTCTTC
cdr3_aa: CATKDRLYNEQFF
j_call: TRBJ2-1
clone_size: -
v_call: TRBV24-1
d_call: TRBD1

cdr3_nt: TGTGCCAGCAGCCACCCGGGGACCGAGCAGTACTTC
cdr3_aa: CASSHPGTEQYF
j_call: TRBJ2-7
clone_size: -
v_call: TRBV7-2
d_call: -

cdr3_nt: TGCGCCAGCAGCACGGGGACAGCGATGAACACTGAAGCTTTCTTT
cdr3_aa: CASSTGTAMNTEAFF
j_call: TRBJ1-1
clone_size: -
v_call: TRBV5-1
d_call: TRBD1

cdr3_nt: TGTGCCAGCAAGGGGGGCGTCACCGGGGAGCTGTTTTTT
cdr3_aa: CASKGGVTGELFF
j_call: TRBJ2-2
clone_size: -
v_call: TRBV6-4
d_call: -

cdr3_nt: TGTGCCACCAGGTTACGGGCAGCCCTTAGCAATCAGCCCCAGCATTTT
cdr3_aa: CATRLRAALSNQPQHF
j_call: TRBJ1-5
clone_size: -
v_call: TRBV19
d_call: -

cdr3_nt: TGTGCCAGCATTCGCCCTGGCTACACCTTC
cdr3_aa: CASIRPGYTF
j_call: TRBJ1-2
clone_size: -
v_call: TRBV2
d_call: -

cdr3_nt: -
cdr3_aa: CASSRDRGNGPSIF
j_call: TRBJ1-5
clone_size: -
v_call: TRBV4-1
d_call: -

cdr3_nt: TGTGCCAGCAGCCCCCGGGGCTTGGAGCTGTTTTTT
cdr3_aa: CASSPRGLELFF
j_call: TRBJ2-2
clone_size: -
v_call: TRBV9
d_call: -

cdr3_nt: TGTGCCAGCAGCTTTGGGACCGTGGGGACCGGGGAGCTGTTTTTT
cdr3_aa: CASSFGTVGTGELFF
j_call: TRBJ2-2
clone_size: -
v_call: TRBV7-2
d_call: -

cdr3_nt: TGCGCCAGCAGCCCCCCCAGCAGGGGGGATGGCTACACCTTC
cdr3_aa: CASSPPSRGDGYTF
j_call: TRBJ1-2
clone_size: -
v_call: TRBV5-1
d_call: TRBD1

cdr3_nt: TGTGCCAGCAGCCCGGGGGTGGGAGGCAATCAGCCCCAGCATTTT
cdr3_aa: CASSPGVGGNQPQHF
j_call: TRBJ1-5
clone_size: once
v_call: TRBV5-6
d_call: -

cdr3_nt: TGTGCCAGCAGCCCGACAGAGAACCCCTGGGGCTACACCTTC
cdr3_aa: CASSPTENPWGYTF
j_call: TRBJ1-2
clone_size: -
v_call: TRBV25-1
d_call: -

cdr3_nt: TGTGCCAGCAGTCAACAGGGCTTTAATGAAAAACTGTTTTTT
cdr3_aa: CASSQQGFNEKLFF
j_call: TRBJ1-4
clone_size: -
v_call: TRBV28
d_call: -

cdr3_nt: TGTGCCAGTAGTATGTCCGGGACAGGGTATCGCTACACCTTC
cdr3_aa: CASSMSGTGYRYTF
j_call: TRBJ1-2
clone_size: -
v_call: TRBV19
d_call: TRBD1

cdr3_nt: TGTGCCAGCAGCTATAGAACACAGGGGAACACTGAAGCTTTCTTT
cdr3_aa: CASSYRTQGNTEAFF
j_call: TRBJ1-1
clone_size: -
v_call: TRBV11-2
d_call: -

cdr3_nt: TGTGCCAGCAGCTCCTACCCGGGGACAGGGATCTCACCCCTCCACTTT
cdr3_aa: CASSSYPGTGISPLHF
j_call: TRBJ1-6
clone_size: -
v_call: TRBV9
d_call: TRBD1

cdr3_nt: TGTGCCAGTAGTATGGACGGTAGGGCCTATAATTCACCCCTCCACTTT
cdr3_aa: CASSMDGRAYNSPLHF
j_call: TRBJ1-6
clone_size: -
v_call: TRBV19
d_call: -

cdr3_nt: TGTGCCTGGAGTGTAAAGGCTTTCTATGGCTACACCTTC
cdr3_aa: CAWSVKAFYGYTF
j_call: TRBJ1-2
clone_size: once
v_call: TRBV30
d_call: -

cdr3_nt: TGCGCCAGCAGCTTGACCACGGGGTCCGAGCAGTACTTC
cdr3_aa: CASSLTTGSEQYF
j_call: TRBJ2-7
clone_size: once
v_call: TRBV5-1
d_call: -

cdr3_nt: TGCGCCAGCAGCCACCTAGGCCGGGACGGCTCTGGAAACACCATATATTTT
cdr3_aa: CASSHLGRDGSGNTIYF
j_call: TRBJ1-3
clone_size: -
v_call: TRBV4-3
d_call: -

cdr3_nt: TGTGCCAGCAGCACCGGGGGCTCCTACGAGCAGTACTTC
cdr3_aa: CASSTGGSYEQYF
j_call: TRBJ2-7
clone_size: -
v_call: TRBV5-4
d_call: -

cdr3_nt: TGTGCCAGCAGCGTAGCCTCCAACTACGAGCAGTACTTC
cdr3_aa: CASSVASNYEQYF
j_call: TRBJ2-7
clone_size: once
v_call: TRBV9
d_call: -

cdr3_nt: TGCGCCAGCAGGGTCAGGGGACGGAACACTGAAGCTTTCTTT
cdr3_aa: CASRVRGRNTEAFF
j_call: TRBJ1-1
clone_size: few
v_call: TRBV5-1
d_call: -

cdr3_nt: TGCGCCAGCAGCTTGGAGGGGCAGGGTGGCTACACCTTC
cdr3_aa: CASSLEGQGGYTF
j_call: TRBJ1-2
clone_size: -
v_call: TRBV5-1
d_call: -

cdr3_nt: TGCGCCAGCAGCTCCCGACAGGGGGATAATTCACCCCTCCACTTT
cdr3_aa: CASSSRQGDNSPLHF
j_call: TRBJ1-6
clone_size: -
v_call: TRBV5-1
d_call: TRBD1